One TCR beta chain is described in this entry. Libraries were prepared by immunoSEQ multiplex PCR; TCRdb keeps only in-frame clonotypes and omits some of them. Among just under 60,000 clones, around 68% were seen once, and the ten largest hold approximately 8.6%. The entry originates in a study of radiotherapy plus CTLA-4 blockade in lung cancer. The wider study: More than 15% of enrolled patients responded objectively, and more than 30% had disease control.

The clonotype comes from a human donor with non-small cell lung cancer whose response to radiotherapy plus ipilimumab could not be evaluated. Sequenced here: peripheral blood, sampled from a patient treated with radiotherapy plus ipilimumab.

The CDR3 DNA follows: TGTGCCAGCAGCTTAGACAGGGGGCGAGAGACCCAGTACTTC. Its translation: CASSLDRGRETQYF. V gene TRBV7-9 combines with J gene TRBJ2-5, with 9 nucleotides matching TRBD1. The germline CDR1 and CDR2 sequences are SEHNR and FQNEAQ (reference sequence). Germline trimming cut 1 base from V and 4 bases from J; bases unmatched to any gene: 1. The CDR3 is 14 residues long.